This entry concerns a single TCR beta chain. Its antigen is not known. The PCR employed 60 Vbeta primers together with 13 Jbeta primers. TCRdb keeps only in-frame clones here, not all; method: immunoSEQ multiplex PCR. The sample has some 210,000 clones; about 72% are singletons. Per the germline V gene, CDR1 is ENHRY and CDR2 is SYGVKD. This CDR3 spans 14 amino acids. J lost 7 bases, V lost 8 bases, and 6 bases had no gene match. This record comes from a study of cytomegalovirus exposure and HLA in healthy donors. General study points: Several of the most significant clusters were apparently associated with common viral pathogens in a later analysis.

Sequencing was carried out using PBMCs. This sequence was found in a male donor in good health and CMV-seronegative. V and J are TRBV10-3 and TRBJ2-1; 12 nucleotides align to TRBD2. The CDR3 DNA reads TGTGCCATCGGAAGGACTAGCGGGATAAATGAGCAGTTCTTC. It yields the protein CAIGRTSGINEQFF.